This T cell receptor beta chain was recovered during a study of early T cells in non-severe SARS-CoV-2 infection (dated by TCRdb to the early 2020s). For the wider study: TCR sequencing used bulk RNA from unsorted whole blood, so alpha and beta chains could not be paired.

V is pared back by 0 bases and J by 7 bases, with 14 bases lying between the germline termini. CDR1 and CDR2 are drawn from the germline V gene: MGHRA, YSYEKL. Inclusive of the bounding cysteine and phenylalanine, the CDR3 is 15 residues long. Just CDR3 DNA is preserved here, 45 bases in frame from base 1. Library construction relied on 5' RACE. TCRdb lists the instrument as NextSeq 500. The TCR library protocol attached unique molecular identifiers to individual cDNA molecules to correct for sequencing error and PCR bias. Both TCR alpha and beta chains were sequenced, and tight co-correlation was observed between alpha and beta sequence abundances in each sample. In the authors' own workflow: Decombinator V4 was used to annotate the V gene, J gene and CDR3 of the TCR sequences. TCRs were defined as expanded if a significant change between any two time points was detected under a Poisson model with p below 0.0001. TCR abundances were normalised to the total number of TCRs sequenced per sample and expressed as counts per million. MAIT TCRs were defined by TRAV1-2 paired with TRAJ12, TRAJ20 or TRAJ33, and iNKT TCRs by TRAV10 paired with TRAJ18. VDJdb, accessed 1 November 2021, was searched for CMV, EBV and SARS-CoV-2 annotated TCRs, excluding TCRs annotated for multiple antigens. Starting from the raw public reads, TCRdb applied fastp trimming at Q25, assembled clones with MiXCR and retained in-frame beta chains. Each CDR3 protein appears once, grouped with its most common genes and DNA. TCRdb's processing, not the study's, gives the V and J calls here. In all, the sample holds 50,000 to 75,000 distinct CDR3 sequences, and more than 5.5% of those were seen once. Approximately 3.6% of the sample goes to the ten largest clones.

Here is what the overall study found, with its caveats: VDJdb matching was skewed toward anti-spike CD8 responses and likely underestimated virus-specific expansions, missing private and CD4 specificities.

A case-control design nested within a healthcare worker cohort in London, UK, was used, with weekly nasopharyngeal swab PCR tests and blood sampling performed. Healthcare workers were enrolled in the week of the UK lockdown, from 23 to 31 March 2020, and were followed every week for up to roughly 16 weeks. A word on this clonotype: Its target antigen remains unknown. This may arise from a read error, as a much more abundant clone is one base away.

This chain is built from TRBV4-1 and TRBJ2-3, with the D gene call left open. This specimen was whole blood, taken at baseline. This clonotype was obtained from an adult who was a healthcare worker with PCR-confirmed SARS-CoV-2 infection or an uninfected control (not recorded which). The nucleotides are TGCGCCAGCAGCCAAGATGGTGTCCCCCGAAATACGCAGTATTTT. This yields the protein CASSQDGVPRNTQYF.